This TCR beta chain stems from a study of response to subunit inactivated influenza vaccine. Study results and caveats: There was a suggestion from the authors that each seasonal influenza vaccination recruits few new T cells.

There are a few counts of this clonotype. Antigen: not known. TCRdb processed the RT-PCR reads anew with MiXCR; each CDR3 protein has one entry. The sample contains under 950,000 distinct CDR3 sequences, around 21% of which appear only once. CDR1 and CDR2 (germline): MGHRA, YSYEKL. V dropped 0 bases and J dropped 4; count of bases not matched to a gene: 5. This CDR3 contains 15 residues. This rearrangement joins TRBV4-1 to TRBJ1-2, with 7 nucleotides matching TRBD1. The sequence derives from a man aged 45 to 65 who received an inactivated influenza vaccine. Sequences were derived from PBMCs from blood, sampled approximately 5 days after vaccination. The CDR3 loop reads CASSQDPQGTYGYTF. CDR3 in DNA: TGCGCCAGCAGCCAAGACCCACAGGGGACCTATGGCTACACCTTC.